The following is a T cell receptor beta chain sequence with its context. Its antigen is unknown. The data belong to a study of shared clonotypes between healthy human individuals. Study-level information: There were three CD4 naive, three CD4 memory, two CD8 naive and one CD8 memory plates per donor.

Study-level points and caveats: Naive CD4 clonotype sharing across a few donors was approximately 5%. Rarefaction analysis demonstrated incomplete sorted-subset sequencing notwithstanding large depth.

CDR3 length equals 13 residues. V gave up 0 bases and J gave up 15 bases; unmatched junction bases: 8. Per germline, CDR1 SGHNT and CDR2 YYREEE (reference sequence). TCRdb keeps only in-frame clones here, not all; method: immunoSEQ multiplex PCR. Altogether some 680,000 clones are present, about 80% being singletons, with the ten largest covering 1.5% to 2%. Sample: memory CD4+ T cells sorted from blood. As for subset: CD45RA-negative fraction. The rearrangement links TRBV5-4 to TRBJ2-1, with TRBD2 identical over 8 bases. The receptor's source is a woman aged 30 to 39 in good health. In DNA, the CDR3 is TGTGCCAGCAGCTTGGCCGGGGGGGAGGAACTGTTCTTC. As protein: CASSLAGGEELFF.